The 9 T cell receptor beta chains reported below all come from one sample, sequenced in a study of blood T cell repertoires in COVID-19. Assay: immunoSEQ multiplex PCR; the TCRdb copy retains only in-frame clones and omits some. The sample contains some 100,000 clones, around 90% of which appear only once. The sample taken for sequencing was peripheral blood. The receptors were gathered from a woman older than 75 with active COVID-19.

V and J are TRBV19 and TRBJ2-3, with 9 bases identical to TRBD2. CDR1 and CDR2 (germline): LNHDA, SQIVND (reference sequence). This CDR3 contains 16 residues. After removal of 4 bases from V and 4 bases from J, the junction contained 9 bases not matched to a gene. In DNA form, the CDR3 reads TGTGCCAGTAGTACACCTGGGACTAGCCGCGCAGATACGCAGTATTTT. As protein: CASSTPGTSRADTQYF. The full variable domain, completed using reference TRBV19 and TRBJ2-3, is DGGITQSPKYLFRKEGQNVTLSCEQNLNHDAMYWYRQDPGQGLRLIYYSQIVNDFQKGDIAEGYSVSREKKESFPLTVTSAQKNPTAFYLCASSTPGTSRADTQYFGPGTRLTVL.

This chain links TRBV19 with TRBJ1-1; D is unclear. With 5 bases removed from V and 3 bases from J, the gap between germline ends came to 10 bases. CDR3 length: 13 amino acids. From germline, CDR1 is LNHDA and CDR2 SQIVND (reference sequence). The CDR3 nucleotides are TGTGCCAGTAGTTCCGGGATCCACACTGAAGCTTTCTTT. Translated, it gives CASSSGIHTEAFF. The whole variable domain, remainder taken from reference TRBV19 and TRBJ1-1, is DGGITQSPKYLFRKEGQNVTLSCEQNLNHDAMYWYRQDPGQGLRLIYYSQIVNDFQKGDIAEGYSVSREKKESFPLTVTSAQKNPTAFYLCASSSGIHTEAFFGQGTRLTVV.

To note about this clone: A junction boundary mismatches the germline segment, possibly from a read error. The V call is TRBV7-2, the J call TRBJ2-3; 12 bases fit TRBD2. The CDR3 sequence is 17 residues long. Germline loops: CDR1 SGHTA, CDR2 FQGNSA. The CDR3 region is CASSSRTTSGRSDTPYF. The CDR3 region has the DNA TGTGCCAGCAGCTCCCGGACGACTAGCGGGAGATCAGATACGCCGTATTTT.

The J gene is TRBJ1-4, the V gene TRBV7-3, with a tentative D call TRBD1 (5 bases). The CDR3 runs 13 residues. Germline CDR1 and CDR2: SGHTA and FQGTGA. Deletions cut 2 bases from V and 7 bases from J, with 8 bases between. The CDR3 region has the DNA TGTGCCAGCAGCTTAGGGGCTGGTGAAAAACTGTTTTTT. Amino acid sequence: CASSLGAGEKLFF.

This clone was found once. The V gene is TRBV7-2, the J gene TRBJ1-3, with D uncertain. The germline CDR1 and CDR2 sequences are SGHTA and FQGNSA. This CDR3 has 13 amino acids. Trimming shortened V by 2 bases and J by 8 bases, and 10 bases separated the two germline ends. CDR3: CASSLPGSYTIYF. The CDR3 coding sequence is TGTGCCAGCAGCTTACCGGGTTCTTACACCATATATTTT. Drawing the rest from reference TRBV7-2 and TRBJ1-3, the complete variable domain is GAGVSQSPSNKVTEKGKDVELRCDPISGHTALYWYRQSLGQGLEFLIYFQGNSAPDKSGLPSDRFSAERTGGSVSTLTIQRTQQEDSAVYLCASSLPGSYTIYFGEGSWLTVV.

This chain connects TRBV28 to TRBJ2-5; 9 bases map to TRBD2. Germline assignment: CDR1 MDHEN and CDR2 SYDVKM. This CDR3 contains 14 residues. Trimming took 11 bases from V and 5 from J; bases not matched to a gene: 12. CDR3 sequence reads: CASGGSGRWETQYF. For the CDR3, the DNA is TGTGCCTCGGGGGGCAGCGGGAGGTGGGAGACCCAGTACTTC.

V usage is TRBV7-2 and J usage is TRBJ2-1, with D possibly TRBD1 on 5 matching bases. CDR3 length: 14 amino acids. Germline CDR1 SGHTA, CDR2 FQGNSA. V was shortened by 0 bases and J by 7 bases, with 10 bases between the two germline ends. CDR3 protein: CASSLAGRTNEQFF. CDR3 bases: TGTGCCAGCAGCTTAGCGGGGCGTACAAATGAGCAGTTCTTC.

The CDR3 nucleotides are TGTGCCAGCAGCCTAGCGGGAGGTGGAGAGACCCAGTACTTC. Translated: CASSLAGGGETQYF. The chain carries TRBV5-4 and TRBJ2-5, with 11 positions matching TRBD2. Trimming at V came to 4 bases and at J to 4 bases, leaving 3 bases not matched to a gene. The CDR3 covers 14 residues. The germline V gene encodes CDR1 SGHNT and CDR2 YYREEE (reference sequence).

The rearrangement uses TRBV7-8 and TRBJ2-7, with 10 bases fitting TRBD2. Germline V gene lookup returns CDR1 SGHVS and CDR2 FQNEAQ. V lost 2 bases, J lost 6 bases, and 4 bases stayed unmatched. This CDR3 is 14 amino acids long. DNA for the CDR3: TGTGCCAGCAGCTTACTAGCGGGAGTAAGCGAGCAGTACTTC. Residues: CASSLLAGVSEQYF.